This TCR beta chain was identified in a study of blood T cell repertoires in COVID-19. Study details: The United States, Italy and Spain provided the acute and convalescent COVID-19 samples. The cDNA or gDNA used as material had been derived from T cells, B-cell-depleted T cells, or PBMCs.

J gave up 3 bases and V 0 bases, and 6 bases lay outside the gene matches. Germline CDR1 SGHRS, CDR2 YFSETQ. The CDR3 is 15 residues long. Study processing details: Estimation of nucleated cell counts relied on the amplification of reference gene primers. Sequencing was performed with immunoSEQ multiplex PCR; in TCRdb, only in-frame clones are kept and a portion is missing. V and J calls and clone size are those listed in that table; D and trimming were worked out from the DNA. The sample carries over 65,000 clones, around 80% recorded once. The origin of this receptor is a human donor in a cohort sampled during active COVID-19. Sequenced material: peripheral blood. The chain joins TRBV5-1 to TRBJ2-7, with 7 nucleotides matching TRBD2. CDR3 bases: TGCGCCAGCAGCTTGGTGGGAGGGCAGAGCTACGAGCAGTACTTC. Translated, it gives CASSLVGGQSYEQYF.